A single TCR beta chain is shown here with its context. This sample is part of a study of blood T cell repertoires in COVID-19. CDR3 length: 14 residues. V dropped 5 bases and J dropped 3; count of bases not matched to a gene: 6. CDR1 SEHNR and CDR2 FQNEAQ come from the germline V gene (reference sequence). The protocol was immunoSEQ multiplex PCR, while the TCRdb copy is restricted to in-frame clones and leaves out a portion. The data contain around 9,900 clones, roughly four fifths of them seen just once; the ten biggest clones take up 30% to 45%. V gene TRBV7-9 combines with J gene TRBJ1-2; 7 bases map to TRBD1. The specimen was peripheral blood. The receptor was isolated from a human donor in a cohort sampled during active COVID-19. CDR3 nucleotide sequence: TGTGCCAGCAGCCTAAACAGGGGAGACTATGGCTACACCTTC. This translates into CASSLNRGDYGYTF.